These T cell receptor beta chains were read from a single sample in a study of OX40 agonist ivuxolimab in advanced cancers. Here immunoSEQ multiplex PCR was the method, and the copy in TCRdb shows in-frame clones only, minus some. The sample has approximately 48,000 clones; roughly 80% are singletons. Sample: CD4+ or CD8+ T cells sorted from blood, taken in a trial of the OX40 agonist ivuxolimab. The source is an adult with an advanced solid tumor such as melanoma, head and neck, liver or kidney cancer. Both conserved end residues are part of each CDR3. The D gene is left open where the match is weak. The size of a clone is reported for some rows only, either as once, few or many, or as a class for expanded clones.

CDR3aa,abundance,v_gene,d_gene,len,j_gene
CASSSNMVYEQYF,-,TRBV5-6,-,13,TRBJ2-7
CASSLRTGRDTEAFF,-,TRBV18,TRBD1,15,TRBJ1-1
CASSLQLSGQISSYEQYF,-,TRBV7-8,TRBD2,18,TRBJ2-7
CASSSPGLRDQQYF,-,TRBV19,-,14,TRBJ2-7
CASSKTSGGREQFF,-,TRBV6-4,TRBD2,14,TRBJ2-1
CASSLSGSRIAEAFF,few,TRBV28,-,15,TRBJ1-1
CASSVGVSSGANVLTF,-,TRBV9,-,16,TRBJ2-6
CASNSYNEQFF,-,TRBV6-1,-,11,TRBJ2-1
CASSLGLINTEAFF,-,TRBV5-1,-,14,TRBJ1-1
CASSLKRLRVSNTEAFF,-,TRBV7-8,-,17,TRBJ1-1
CASSYSGKGVDGYTF,few,TRBV6-5,-,15,TRBJ1-2
CASGDPRDYGYTF,-,TRBV19,-,13,TRBJ1-2